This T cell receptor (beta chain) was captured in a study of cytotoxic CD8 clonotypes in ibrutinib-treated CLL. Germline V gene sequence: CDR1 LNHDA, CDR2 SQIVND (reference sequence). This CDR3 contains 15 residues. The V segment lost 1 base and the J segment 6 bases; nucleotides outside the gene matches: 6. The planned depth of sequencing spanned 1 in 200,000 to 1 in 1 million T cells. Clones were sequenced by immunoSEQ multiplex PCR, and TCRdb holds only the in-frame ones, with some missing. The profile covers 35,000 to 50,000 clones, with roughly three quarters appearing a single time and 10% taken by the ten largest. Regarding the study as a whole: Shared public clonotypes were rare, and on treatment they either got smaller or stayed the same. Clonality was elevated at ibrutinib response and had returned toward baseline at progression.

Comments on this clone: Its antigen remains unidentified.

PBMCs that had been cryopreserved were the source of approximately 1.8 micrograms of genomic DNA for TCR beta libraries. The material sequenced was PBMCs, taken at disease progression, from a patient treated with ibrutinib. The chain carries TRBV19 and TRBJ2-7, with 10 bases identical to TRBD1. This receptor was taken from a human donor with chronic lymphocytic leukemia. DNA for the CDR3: TGTGCCAGTAGTATAGTCGGGACAGGGGAGGTCGAGCAGTACTTC. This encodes CASSIVGTGEVEQYF.